This entry is about one T cell receptor (beta chain). Its specificity is unknown. Sequenced by immunoSEQ multiplex PCR; TCRdb stores in-frame clones only, minus some. The table includes about 76,000 clones, roughly 80% detected once. This specimen belongs to a study of T cell responses to AZD1222 COVID-19 vaccine. Study-wide results and caveats: Regions 160-218 and 743-854 dominated among vaccine-associated CD4 TCRs spanning spike. Per reports, nearly half of all spike-specific TCRs target regions that are unmutated in variants. Only six or seven AZD1222 recipients were seropositive at baseline.

The CDR3 loop spans 15 amino acids. Trimming took 5 bases from V and 4 from J; bases not matched to a gene: 7. Germline V gene data show CDR1 as SEHNR and CDR2 as FQNEAQ (reference sequence). The sample consisted of peripheral blood, taken 28 days after the second dose of the MenACWY control vaccine. The TCR was taken from an adult who received the MenACWY meningococcal vaccine as a control. The V and J genes are TRBV7-9 and TRBJ1-1; TRBD1 aligns across 10 bases. The CDR3 sequence is CASSLPGQGSTEAFF. For the CDR3, the DNA is TGTGCCAGCAGCCTACCGGGACAGGGGTCCACTGAAGCTTTCTTT.